The 23 T cell receptor beta chains reported below all come from one sample, sequenced in a study of blood T cells in healthy people across ages. For the second PCR, which ran for about 6 to 11 cycles, a sample-barcoded 5' primer and a J-beta primer mix were used. Via MiXCR, TCRdb re-called the 5' RACE reads, giving one row per CDR3 protein. The sample has around 850,000 distinct CDR3 sequences; around 36% are singletons. The sample taken for sequencing was blood. The receptors were sampled from a man between 18 and 35 years old in good health.

This clonotype was observed at least ten times. The chain carries TRBV12-3 or TRBV12-4 and TRBJ2-5, with D unresolved. This CDR3 comprises 13 residues. V was clipped by 3 bases and J by 2 bases, with 7 bases between them. CDR3 region: CASSLNPQETQYF. The CDR3 nucleotides are TGTGCCAGCAGTTTGAACCCACAAGAGACCCAGTACTTC.

In regard to this clonotype: A much larger clone is a single base away; this may be a read error. V is TRBV12-3 or TRBV12-4 and J is TRBJ2-1, with no clear D. V shed 3 bases and J shed 10 bases, with 19 bases lying between them. The CDR3 loop spans 15 amino acids. CDR3 in DNA: TGTGCCAGCAGTTTTTTCACAGTTAGCTCCTACGAGCAGTTCTTC. Its protein is CASSFFTVSSYEQFF.

As concerns this clonotype: A junction end diverges from the germline sequence, so it may reflect a read error. The chain has TRBV4-3 and TRBJ1-4; 9 nucleotides line up with TRBD1. The length of the CDR3 is 15 residues. Germline-derived CDR1 and CDR2 are LGHNA and YSLEER. CDR3 in amino acids: CASSQRDRANGKLFF. The CDR3 DNA follows: TGCGCCAGCAGCCAACGGGACAGGGCTAATGGAAAACTGTTTTTT.

The J gene is TRBJ1-2, the V gene TRBV7-2, with 8 bases aligning to TRBD1. With V trimmed by 1 base and J by 8 bases, 9 bases remained unmatched. Germline V gives CDR1 SGHTA, CDR2 FQGNSA. The CDR3 length is 15 residues. CDR3 protein: CASSLGGQDIEGYTF. The DNA of the CDR3 is TGTGCCAGCAGCTTAGGGGGACAGGACATTGAGGGCTACACCTTC.

The chain links TRBV30 to TRBJ2-1; D ambiguous. This CDR3 spans 16 amino acids. Germline V gene lookup returns CDR1 GTSNPN and CDR2 SVGIG (reference sequence). V lost 2 bases and J 5 bases, leaving 19 bases between the germline ends. The CDR3 DNA is TGTGCCTGGAGTTCCCCCATCCGCCGGGTTAACAATGAGCAGTTCTTC. This codes for CAWSSPIRRVNNEQFF.

The J gene is TRBJ1-1, the V gene TRBV7-3, with D possibly matching TRBD1 (5 bases). Germline CDR1 SGHTA, CDR2 FQGTGA. CDR3 size: 14 residues. Deletions cut 3 bases from V and 5 bases from J, with 13 bases between. This CDR3 reads CASSLEGPRTEAFF. The CDR3 nucleotides are TGTGCCAGCAGCTTGGAGGGGCCCCGGACTGAAGCTTTCTTT.

The rearrangement uses TRBV9 and TRBJ1-4; D unresolved. Germline CDR1 and CDR2: SGDLS and YYNGEE. CDR3 length: 15 residues. Trimming took 3 bases from V and 7 from J, leaving 16 bases between them. The chain's CDR3 is CASSDERAGSEKLFF. The CDR3 DNA reads TGTGCCAGCAGCGATGAGAGGGCGGGGAGTGAAAAACTGTTTTTT.

This clonotype was seen at least ten times. The genes are TRBV2 and TRBJ2-3, with D possibly being TRBD1 (5 bases). The CDR3 runs 13 residues. Trimming took 7 bases from V and 1 from J, leaving 9 bases between them. Germline V CDR1 and CDR2: SNHLY, FYNNEI. Here the CDR3 reads CASNRGGTDTQYF. Written as DNA, the CDR3 is TGTGCCAGCAATAGGGGCGGCACAGATACGCAGTATTTT.

This clonotype has just one count. This may be a read error: a much more frequent sequence differs by one nucleotide. The rearrangement joins TRBV29-1 to TRBJ2-3; no clear D gene. This CDR3 region has 13 residues. V lost 5 bases, J lost 3 bases, and 12 bases lay in between. Looked up from germline, CDR1 is SQVTM and CDR2 is ANQGSEA. The CDR3 reads CSVYPILTDTQYF. The CDR3 nucleotides read TGCAGCGTTTATCCGATCCTAACAGATACGCAGTATTTT.

The chain uses TRBV18 and TRBJ2-7, with TRBD2 identical over 7 bases. Germline V gene lookup returns CDR1 KGHSH and CDR2 LQKENI. The CDR3 loop spans 15 amino acids. J was trimmed by 2 bases and V by 2 bases; bases with no gene match: 6. Here the CDR3 reads CASSPELGRAYEQYF. The DNA of the CDR3 is TGTGCCAGCTCACCAGAGTTGGGGAGGGCCTACGAGCAGTACTTC. Full variable domain (rest looked up from reference TRBV18 and TRBJ2-7): NAGVMQNPRHLVRRRGQEARLRCSPMKGHSHVYWYRQLPEEGLKFMVYLQKENIIDESGMPKERFSAEFPKEGPSILRIQQVVRGDSAAYFCASSPELGRAYEQYFGPGTRLTVT.

This clonotype was detected a few times. The rearrangement links TRBV20-1 to TRBJ2-3, with D tentatively TRBD2 (6 bases). V lost 0 bases and J lost 5, with 12 bases in between. The CDR3 covers 14 residues. Looked up from germline, CDR1 is DFQATT and CDR2 is SNEGSKA (reference sequence). CDR3 DNA: TGCAGTGCTAGAGATCGGGAGTTTGAAGATACGCAGTATTTT. Its protein product is CSARDREFEDTQYF.

This clonotype was seen many times. The chain links TRBV9 to TRBJ1-1; D may be TRBD1 (5 bases). The length of the CDR3 is 13 residues. V was cut by 4 bases and J by 1 base, with 8 bases left in between. Germline loops: CDR1 SGDLS, CDR2 YYNGEE. The CDR3 sequence: CASSLQENTEAFF. The CDR3 bases are TGTGCCAGCAGCTTACAGGAGAACACTGAAGCTTTCTTT.

Many counts were recorded for this clonotype. The V gene is TRBV12-3 or TRBV12-4, the J gene TRBJ2-1, with TRBD2 as a possible D gene (5 bases). This CDR3 has 14 amino acids. The V and J ends lost 8 bases and 0 bases respectively, with 11 bases between them. This chain's CDR3 is CASGRGTSYNEQFF. In nucleotides, the CDR3 is TGTGCCAGCGGCCGGGGTACCTCCTACAATGAGCAGTTCTTC.

J is TRBJ2-5 and V is TRBV18, with D uncertain. With 2 bases removed from V and 2 bases from J, the gap between germline ends came to 15 bases. The CDR3 runs 16 residues. Germline loops: CDR1 KGHSH, CDR2 LQKENI. CDR3 in DNA: TGTGCCAGCTCACCATTGGCCCTCGCCACACAAGAGACCCAGTACTTC. Its protein product is CASSPLALATQETQYF.

The J gene is TRBJ1-1, the V gene TRBV27; maybe TRBD1 (5 bases). Germline CDR1 and CDR2: MNHEY and SMNVEV (reference sequence). V dropped 5 bases and J dropped 3 bases, with 10 bases sitting between them. The CDR3 length is 13 residues. Written as DNA, the CDR3 is TGTGCCAGCAGTGGGGGTTGGTACACTGAAGCTTTCTTT. Its protein is CASSGGWYTEAFF.

This clonotype appeared many times. The V call is TRBV4-3, the J call TRBJ2-5; D possibly corresponds to TRBD2 (5 bases). Trimming took 0 bases from V and 11 from J, leaving 16 bases between them. Germline V CDR1 and CDR2: LGHNA, YSLEER. This CDR3 has 14 amino acids. The CDR3 DNA reads TGCGCCAGCAGCCAAGACGACTATTCCAATGAGCAGTACTTC. This codes for CASSQDDYSNEQYF.

The CDR3 protein is CASSRSGTGSYGYTF. CDR3 in DNA: TGCGCCAGCAGCCGTTCCGGGACAGGGTCCTATGGCTACACCTTC. The genes are TRBV4-3 and TRBJ1-2, with 9 bases matching TRBD1. J was trimmed by 4 bases and V by 4 bases; bases with no gene match: 7. The CDR3 contains 15 residues. Germline V gives CDR1 LGHNA, CDR2 YSLEER.

The table lists this clonotype with a count of one. V gene TRBV9 combines with J gene TRBJ2-7, with 8 bases matching TRBD1. Germline V gene sequence: CDR1 SGDLS, CDR2 YYNGEE. V shed 1 base, J shed 0 bases, and the junction held 9 bases outside the gene matches. The CDR3 runs to 17 residues. The CDR3 region has the DNA TGTGCCAGCAGCGTATCCCCCGACAGGGGAAGCTCCTACGAGCAGTACTTC. Protein: CASSVSPDRGSSYEQYF.

The CDR3 coding sequence is TGTGCCAGCAGTCCCCGGGACAGGGGGCCCTACACCTTC. Residues: CASSPRDRGPYTF. The gene calls are TRBV12-3 or TRBV12-4 and TRBJ1-2; 12 bases fit TRBD1. CDR3 length equals 13 residues. J lost 10 bases, V lost 5 bases, and 5 bases had no gene match.

This clonotype was observed a few times. The gene calls are TRBV6-2 or TRBV6-3 and TRBJ1-1; 7 bases align to TRBD1. The V and J ends lost 6 bases and 8 bases, in that order; junction bases with no gene match: 3. CDR1 MNHEY and CDR2 SVGEGT come from the germline V gene. CDR3 size: 11 residues. CDR3 nucleotide sequence: TGTGCCAGCAGGTGGGACAGAGAAGCTTTCTTT. As protein: CASRWDREAFF.

This clonotype appeared a few times. The rearrangement uses TRBV6-1 and TRBJ1-2; TRBD1 aligns across 8 bases. V was clipped by 4 bases and J by 4 bases; unmatched bases: 5. The CDR3 covers 14 residues. Germline values: CDR1 MNHNS, CDR2 SASEGT. The DNA for the CDR3 is TGTGCCAGCAGTGCACGACAGGGGCCCTATGGCTACACCTTC. Protein product: CASSARQGPYGYTF.

Many counts were recorded for this clonotype. The chain combines TRBV12-3 or TRBV12-4 with TRBJ2-7; D gene unclear. The CDR3 consists of 13 residues. Trimming stripped 3 bases from V and 3 bases from J, with 9 bases between. The CDR3 DNA follows: TGTGCCAGCAGTTTCTCGGACCGCTACGAGCAGTACTTC. It is translated as CASSFSDRYEQYF.

As DNA, the CDR3 is TGTGCCAGCAGCGTAGACGGACTAGCGGAGACTAGCACAGATACGCAGTATTTT. This gives the protein CASSVDGLAETSTDTQYF. This chain uses TRBV9 with TRBJ2-3; TRBD2 matches 10 bases. After removal of 0 bases from V and 0 bases from J, the junction contained 7 bases not matched to a gene. There are 18 residues in the CDR3. Germline CDR1 is SGDLS and CDR2 is YYNGEE.